This TCR beta chain appears in the sequencing data of a study of T-cell reconstitution after alpha-beta-depleted transplantation in children. As it was prepared, the TCRbeta library received unique molecular identifiers. MiXCR, run by TCRdb on the PCR reads, gives a single entry per CDR3 protein. Of fewer than 200,000 distinct CDR3 sequences listed, about 6.4% are singletons. This clonotype was picked up many times. This CDR3 is 15 amino acids long. Germline trimming cut 1 base from V and 5 bases from J; bases unmatched to any gene: 2. CDR1 MNHEY and CDR2 SVGAGI come from the germline V gene. Sequenced here: PBMCs from the stem cell graft donor, sampled from the stem cell graft. The gene calls are TRBV6-5 and TRBJ2-2, with 9 positions matching TRBD1. The source is a human donor who donated a stem cell graft to a child with Wiskott-Aldrich syndrome. As DNA, the CDR3 is TGTGCCAGCAGTTACTGGGGACAGGGTACCGGGGAGCTGTTTTTT. This translates into CASSYWGQGTGELFF.